Listed below are T cell receptor beta chains from one sample, sequenced in a study of early T cells in non-severe SARS-CoV-2 infection. TCRdb re-called the 5' RACE reads through MiXCR, storing one row per CDR3 protein. Here the sample spans about 79,000 distinct CDR3 sequences, approximately 10% being singletons. The sequenced sample consisted of whole blood. Every receptor here comes from an adult who was a healthcare worker with PCR-confirmed SARS-CoV-2 infection or an uninfected control (not recorded which). Each CDR3 is given with its conserved first and last residue. A D gene is named only where the DNA matches it firmly. Clone size, where shown, is once, few, many, or a class for clones that have expanded.

- | - | TRBJ1-2 | TRBV12-3/TRBV12-4 | TGTGCCAGCCTACGCGGGGATAACTATGGCTACACCTTC | CASLRGDNYGYTF
many | TRBD1 | TRBJ1-3 | TRBV4-1 | TGCGCCAGCAGCCAGACAGGGGCTGGAAACACCATATATTTT | CASSQTGAGNTIYF
- | TRBD1 | TRBJ2-5 | TRBV5-1 | TGCGCCAGCAGCTACCGGGACAGCCAAGAGACCCAGTACTTC | CASSYRDSQETQYF
few | TRBD1 | TRBJ2-7 | TRBV7-8 | TGTGCCAGCACCGGGACAGGGCCTTCCTACGAGCAGTACTTC | CASTGTGPSYEQYF
many | - | TRBJ2-3 | TRBV11-2 | TGTGCCAGCAGCGAGGAGGCTCGCACAGATACGCAGTATTTT | CASSEEARTDTQYF
many | - | TRBJ2-6 | TRBV10-2 | TGCGCCAGCACCAGACCTGTAAGCTCTGGGGCCAACGTCCTGACTTTC | CASTRPVSSGANVLTF
few | - | TRBJ1-6 | TRBV5-5 | TGTGCCAGCAGCTTGGCCCCCGATTCACCCCTCCACTTT | CASSLAPDSPLHF
- | - | TRBJ1-1 | TRBV5-8 | TGTGCCAGCAGCTTGTTGGGGTGGGCTGAAGCTTTCTTT | CASSLLGWAEAFF
many | - | TRBJ1-2 | TRBV9 | TGTGCCAGCAGCCGGACACCCACTAACTATGGCTACACCTTC | CASSRTPTNYGYTF
many | - | TRBJ1-4 | TRBV19 | TGTGCCAGTACAGAGGTCCATAATGAAAAACTGTTTTTT | CASTEVHNEKLFF